These 26 T cell receptor beta chains originate from one sample sequenced in a study of T cell changes during pregnancy in multiple sclerosis. Assay used: immunoSEQ multiplex PCR; TCRdb lists only in-frame clones, some missing. The data contain about 64,000 clones, about 96% of them singletons. Sample: CD8+ T cells from peripheral blood mononuclear cells, taken after pregnancy. These receptors originate from a female donor with multiple sclerosis, enrolled in a pregnancy study.

The chain links TRBV6-1 to TRBJ2-7; 9 positions agree with TRBD2. The trim removed 7 bases at V and 2 bases at J, leaving 3 bases unmatched. CDR3 size: 13 residues. From germline, CDR1 is MNHNS and CDR2 SASEGT. CDR3 sequence (DNA): TGTGCCAGCACCCTAGCGGGAACCTACGAGCAGTACTTC. Translation gives CASTLAGTYEQYF.

The gene calls are TRBV27 and TRBJ2-1; 12 bases are shared with TRBD2. V lost 6 bases, J lost 4 bases, and 7 bases stayed unmatched. The CDR3 runs to 16 residues. CDR1 MNHEY and CDR2 SMNVEV come from the germline V gene (reference sequence). In DNA, the CDR3 is TGTGCCAGCAGCACCGAAGGACTAGCGGGATACAATGAGCAGTTCTTC. Its protein is CASSTEGLAGYNEQFF.

There are a few counts of this clone. The chain combines TRBV5-1 with TRBJ2-3; a possible D gene is TRBD2 (6 bases). V was cut by 5 bases and J by 0 bases, with 13 bases left in between. The CDR3 is made up of 15 amino acids. CDR1 is SGHRS and CDR2 is YFSETQ in the germline V gene. CDR3 sequence: CASSMGGFSTDTQYF. The CDR3 nucleotides read TGCGCCAGCAGTATGGGGGGATTCAGCACAGATACGCAGTATTTT.

The V call is TRBV28, the J call TRBJ2-7; 15 bases fit TRBD2. V was clipped by 2 bases and J by 4 bases; unmatched bases: 3. The CDR3 has 16 residues. Germline V gene data show CDR1 as MDHEN and CDR2 as SYDVKM. The CDR3 region has the DNA TGTGCCAGCAGTTTAGAGGGACTAGCGGGAGGATACGAGCAGTACTTC. Residues: CASSLEGLAGGYEQYF.

This CDR3 is CASVDTGELFF. The CDR3 DNA reads TGTGCCAGCGTCGACACCGGGGAGCTGTTTTTT. V usage is TRBV6-5 and J usage is TRBJ2-2; no definite D call. Trimming shortened V by 8 bases and J by 3 bases, and 4 bases separated the two germline ends. CDR3 size: 11 residues. Looked up from germline, CDR1 is MNHEY and CDR2 is SVGAGI.

J is TRBJ1-1 and V is TRBV4-2; D might be TRBD1 (5 bases). V was pared by 0 bases and J by 5 bases, with 7 bases between. Germline V gives CDR1 LGHNA, CDR2 YNFKEQ. The CDR3 covers 13 residues. The CDR3 loop reads CASSQDAGTEAFF. The DNA for the CDR3 is TGTGCCAGCAGCCAAGATGCAGGGACTGAAGCTTTCTTT.

J is TRBJ2-7 and V is TRBV5-6, with TRBD2 matching 8 bases. The CDR3 extends over 16 amino acids. CDR1 and CDR2 (germline): SGHDT, YYEEEE. V lost 0 bases, J lost 0 bases, and 5 bases stayed unmatched. The CDR3 is CASSLEREGSSYEQYF. DNA of the CDR3: TGTGCCAGCAGCTTGGAACGGGAGGGGAGCTCCTACGAGCAGTACTTC.

This clone was seen once. The J gene is TRBJ2-7, the V gene TRBV2; the D gene is possibly TRBD1 (7 bases). The V gene lost 6 bases and the J gene lost 3 bases, with 21 bases spanning the gap. This CDR3 is 16 amino acids long. Germline-derived CDR1 and CDR2 are SNHLY and FYNNEI. For the CDR3, the DNA is TGTGCCAGCAGCGAGGTGGCGGGACAGCCAAGCTACGAGCAGTACTTC. Translating gives CASSEVAGQPSYEQYF.

This rearrangement joins TRBV9 to TRBJ1-1; 7 nucleotides line up with TRBD1. The germline gives CDR1 SGDLS, CDR2 YYNGEE. The CDR3 totals 14 residues. V was clipped by 1 base and J by 1 base; unmatched bases: 1. The CDR3 spells CASSVSGGNTEAFF. The CDR3, as DNA: TGTGCCAGCAGCGTATCAGGGGGGAACACTGAAGCTTTCTTT.

CDR3 sequence: CASSFQAGGGNTGELFF. The CDR3 DNA follows: TGTGCCAGCAGTTTCCAAGCGGGAGGGGGGAACACCGGGGAGCTGTTTTTT. The J gene is TRBJ2-2, the V gene TRBV28, with TRBD2 matching over 10 bases. The CDR3 runs 17 residues. Germline V lookup: CDR1 MDHEN, CDR2 SYDVKM. Unmatched junction bases numbered 5, after V lost 3 bases and J lost 1 base.

This clone came up once. The chain has TRBV5-4 and TRBJ2-1; 8 positions match TRBD1. J gave up 4 bases and V 0 bases, and 3 bases lay outside the gene matches. This CDR3 contains 15 residues. The germline CDR1 and CDR2 sequences are SGHNT and YYREEE (reference sequence). In DNA, the CDR3 is TGTGCCAGCAGCTTGGTGGGACAGGCATACAATGAGCAGTTCTTC. It encodes CASSLVGQAYNEQFF.

The V call is TRBV7-6, the J call TRBJ2-7; TRBD1 agrees at 7 bases. With V trimmed by 1 base and J by 3 bases, 6 bases remained unmatched. The CDR3 contains 15 residues. Germline loops: CDR1 SGHVS, CDR2 FNYEAQ. For the CDR3, the DNA is TGTGCCAGCAGCTTAGGACAGGGCCTGTACTACGAGCAGTACTTC. Its translation is CASSLGQGLYYEQYF. Using reference TRBV7-6 and TRBJ2-7 for the parts outside the CDR3, the full variable domain is GAGVSQSPRYKVTKRGQDVALRCDPISGHVSLYWYRQALGQGPEFLTYFNYEAQQDKSGLPNDRFSAERPEGSISTLTIQRTEQRDSAMYRCASSLGQGLYYEQYFGPGTRLTVT.

The chain has TRBV6-5 and TRBJ1-5, with D tentatively TRBD1 (6 bases). Trimming left V 6 bases short and J 0 bases short, with 12 bases between. The CDR3 has 15 residues. Germline CDR1 reads MNHEY; CDR2 reads SVGAGI. DNA of the CDR3: TGTGCCAGCAGACGGACAGCGTATAGCAATCAGCCCCAGCATTTT. Translating it yields CASRRTAYSNQPQHF.

The chain recombines TRBV19 with TRBJ2-1; tentatively, D is TRBD2 (6 bases). Trimming took 6 bases from V and 6 from J, leaving 18 bases between them. Germline assignment: CDR1 LNHDA and CDR2 SQIVND (reference sequence). CDR3 length: 15 residues. CDR3: CASSLPGLPGNEQFF. The CDR3 DNA is TGTGCCAGTAGCCTCCCGGGACTCCCGGGCAATGAGCAGTTCTTC.

The rearrangement links TRBV27 to TRBJ2-2; tentative D call: TRBD2 (6 bases). V lost 3 bases and J 5 bases, leaving 7 bases between the germline ends. The CDR3 sequence is 13 residues long. CDR1 MNHEY and CDR2 SMNVEV come from the germline V gene (reference sequence). CDR3 residues: CASSFSGTGELFF. The DNA for the CDR3 is TGTGCCAGCAGTTTTAGCGGTACCGGGGAGCTGTTTTTT.

V usage is TRBV27 and J usage is TRBJ2-7, with 11 bases lining up with TRBD2. V shed 5 bases and J 3 bases; nucleotides not matched to a gene: 9. Germline CDR1 reads MNHEY; CDR2 reads SMNVEV (reference sequence). The CDR3 has 16 amino acids. The chain's CDR3 is CASSTSSGRADYEQYF. CDR3 sequence (DNA): TGTGCCAGCAGTACCAGTAGCGGGAGGGCGGACTACGAGCAGTACTTC.

The CDR3 DNA reads TGTGCCAGCAGCTTGGGTACCTACGAGCAGTACTTC. Encoded protein: CASSLGTYEQYF. V gene TRBV5-6 combines with J gene TRBJ2-5, with unresolved D. Judging by the DNA end, TRBJ2-7 fits better; the J call may be wrong. This CDR3 is built from 12 residues. Germline values: CDR1 SGHDT, CDR2 YYEEEE.

The chain employs TRBV19 and TRBJ2-1; tentatively, D is TRBD2 (5 bases). Germline-derived CDR1 and CDR2 are LNHDA and SQIVND (reference sequence). This CDR3 region has 13 residues. V was trimmed by 5 bases and J by 7 bases, leaving 12 bases between them. DNA of the CDR3: TGTGCCAGTAGTTTCCTAGGAGGTAATGAGCAGTTCTTC. Translation gives CASSFLGGNEQFF.

This chain links TRBV29-1 with TRBJ2-3; 9 nucleotides match TRBD2. The germline V gene has CDR1 SQVTM and CDR2 ANQGSEA. This CDR3 contains 16 residues. The J segment lost 3 bases and the V segment lost 3 bases, leaving 10 bases of the junction unmatched. CDR3: CSVDLDSGSRTDTQYF. The CDR3 DNA reads as TGCAGCGTTGACCTCGATAGCGGGAGTAGAACAGATACGCAGTATTTT.

This chain connects TRBV2 to TRBJ2-7; 10 bases align to TRBD2. The CDR3 is 15 amino acids. The V segment lost 6 bases and the J segment 2 bases; nucleotides outside the gene matches: 7. Germline loops: CDR1 SNHLY, CDR2 FYNNEI. Written as DNA, the CDR3 is TGTGCCAGCAGACCTACTAGCGGGATTGCCTACGAGCAGTACTTC. Its protein product is CASRPTSGIAYEQYF.

The J gene is TRBJ2-7, the V gene TRBV28, with 9 bases lining up with TRBD2. CDR3 length: 15 amino acids. The germline V gene has CDR1 MDHEN and CDR2 SYDVKM. V lost 4 bases to trimming and J lost 3 bases; unmatched junction nucleotides: 7. The chain's CDR3 is CASSSPTSGYYEQYF. In DNA, the CDR3 is TGTGCCAGCAGTTCCCCGACTAGCGGATACTACGAGCAGTACTTC.

For the CDR3, the DNA is TGTGCCAGCAGCTTGGAATTTAACGAGCAGTACTTC. Translated, it gives CASSLEFNEQYF. V is TRBV5-5 and J is TRBJ2-7; D uncertain. CDR3 length: 12 residues. Germline values: CDR1 SGHKS, CDR2 YYEKEE (reference sequence). With 0 bases removed from V and 5 bases from J, the gap between germline ends came to 6 bases.

The V call is TRBV2, the J call TRBJ2-7; 7 bases match TRBD2. This CDR3 spans 15 amino acids. Germline CDR1 is SNHLY and CDR2 is FYNNEI. Germline trimming cut 2 bases from V and 2 bases from J; bases unmatched to any gene: 6. The CDR3 nucleotides are TGTGCCAGCAGTGAACGTGGCGGGAGCCCCTACGAGCAGTACTTC. Translated, it gives CASSERGGSPYEQYF. Looking up the rest from reference TRBV2 and TRBJ2-7 gives the full variable domain: EPEVTQTPSHQVTQMGQEVILRCVPISNHLYFYWYRQILGQKVEFLVSFYNNEISEKSEIFDDQFSVERPDGSNFTLKIRSTKLEDSAMYFCASSERGGSPYEQYFGPGTRLTVT.

The chain joins TRBV6-5 to TRBJ1-2, with no clear D. CDR1 and CDR2 from the germline V gene are MNHEY and SVGAGI. The CDR3 runs to 13 residues. With 5 bases removed from V and 5 bases from J, the gap between germline ends came to 12 bases. The CDR3 loop is CASSPNSFYGYTF. The CDR3 DNA is TGTGCCAGCAGTCCAAACAGCTTTTATGGCTACACCTTC.

The chain links TRBV19 to TRBJ2-7; 7 positions agree with TRBD1. Germline assignment: CDR1 LNHDA and CDR2 SQIVND (reference sequence). V was clipped by 5 bases and J by 1 base; unmatched bases: 8. This CDR3 is 15 amino acids long. In nucleotides, the CDR3 is TGTGCCAGTAGTGCCACCGGGACAGCGTCCTACGAGCAGTACTTC. Translation gives CASSATGTASYEQYF.

The chain combines TRBV7-9 with TRBJ1-1; D gene ambiguous. This CDR3 region has 16 residues. V was cut by 3 bases and J by 1 base, with 15 bases left in between. The germline V gene encodes CDR1 SEHNR and CDR2 FQNEAQ (reference sequence). The CDR3: CASSFNRVERNTEAFF. CDR3 DNA: TGTGCCAGCAGCTTTAATCGGGTGGAGAGGAACACTGAAGCTTTCTTT.